Given below is one TCR beta chain in context. This record comes from a study of blood T cell repertoires in COVID-19. The overall study: The analysed material was cDNA or gDNA that came from T cells, B-cell-depleted T cells, or PBMCs.

Original handling: For nucleated cells, counts were estimated from reference gene primer amplification. Assay used: immunoSEQ multiplex PCR; TCRdb lists only in-frame clones, some missing. The D gene and trimming were derived from the DNA, and the V and J assignments and clone size from that table. The table includes approximately 260,000 clones, approximately 90% detected once. The germline V gene encodes CDR1 LGHDT and CDR2 YNNKEL (reference sequence). The CDR3 loop spans 19 amino acids. The trim removed 1 base at V and 2 bases at J, leaving 7 bases unmatched. Cohorts were assigned according to the clinical history that participants reported.

V usage is TRBV3-1 (or the pseudogene TRBV3-2) and J usage is TRBJ2-2; 13 positions match TRBD2. The TCR originated in a woman aged 25 to 45 with acute COVID-19. Material: PBMCs or T cells enriched from blood (not recorded which). The CDR3 DNA reads as TGTGCCAGCAGCCAAGCAAGGACTAGCGGGAGAGGAAACACCGGGGAGCTGTTTTTT. Its protein product is CASSQARTSGRGNTGELFF.